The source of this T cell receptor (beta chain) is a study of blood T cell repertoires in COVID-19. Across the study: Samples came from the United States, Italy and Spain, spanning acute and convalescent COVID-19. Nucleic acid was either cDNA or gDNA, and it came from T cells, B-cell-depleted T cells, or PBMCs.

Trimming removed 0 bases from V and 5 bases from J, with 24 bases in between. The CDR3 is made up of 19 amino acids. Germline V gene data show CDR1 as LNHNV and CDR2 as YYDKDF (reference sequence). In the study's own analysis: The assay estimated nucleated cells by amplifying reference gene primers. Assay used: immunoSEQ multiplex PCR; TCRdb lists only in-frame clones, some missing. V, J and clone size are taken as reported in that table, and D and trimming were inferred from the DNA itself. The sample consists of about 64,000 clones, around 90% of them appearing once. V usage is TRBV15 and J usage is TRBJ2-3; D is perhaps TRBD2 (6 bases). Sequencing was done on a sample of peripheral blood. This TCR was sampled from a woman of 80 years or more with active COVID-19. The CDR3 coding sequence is TGTGCCACCAGCAGAGATTGGGAGGCCCCTGGGGATCGCCGAGATACGCAGTATTTT. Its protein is CATSRDWEAPGDRRDTQYF.